Shown below are 23 T cell receptor beta chains from a single sample sequenced in a study of T cells in Graves' hyperthyroidism and ophthalmopathy. The TCR beta CDR3 regions underwent amplification using RNA transcripts as the source. HTBI primers drove first-round RT-PCR of the TCR CDR3. MiXCR, run by TCRdb on the multiplex PCR reads, gives a single entry per CDR3 protein. The data contain 45,000 or so distinct CDR3 sequences, about half of them singletons. Sequenced sample: peripheral blood or thyroid tissue (not recorded which). Receptors were obtained from a woman aged 45-59 years with Graves' hyperthyroidism.

The rearrangement uses TRBV7-9 and TRBJ2-7, with a tentative D call TRBD2 (7 bases). V was pared by 5 bases and J by 5 bases, with 16 bases between. The CDR3 loop spans 14 amino acids. Germline loops: CDR1 SEHNR, CDR2 FQNEAQ (reference sequence). DNA for the CDR3: TGTGCCAGCAGCCCTTGGGGGCGGGAGCACGAGCAGTACTTC. It codes for CASSPWGREHEQYF.

This clonotype was seen ten or more times. The chain uses TRBV9 and TRBJ1-1; 7 nucleotides align to TRBD1. Germline V gene data show CDR1 as SGDLS and CDR2 as YYNGEE. V lost 2 bases and J lost 4; bases outside the gene matches: 5. This CDR3 is 14 amino acids long. CDR3 DNA: TGTGCCAGCAGCGTCCGACAGGGAGGCACTGAAGCTTTCTTT. Protein sequence: CASSVRQGGTEAFF.

The chain employs TRBV4-1 and TRBJ2-7; D is unresolved. Germline V gives CDR1 MGHRA, CDR2 YSYEKL. The CDR3 runs to 13 residues. Between the trimmed V and J ends, which lost 1 base and 7 bases, there was a span of 11 bases. The CDR3 loop is CASSQGGEEEQYF. The CDR3 DNA is TGCGCCAGCAGCCAAGGGGGTGAGGAAGAGCAGTACTTC.

This clonotype was counted at least ten times. V usage is TRBV20-1 and J usage is TRBJ2-5; 9 bases line up with TRBD2. The CDR3 totals 15 residues. The germline gives CDR1 DFQATT, CDR2 SNEGSKA (reference sequence). J gave up 7 bases and V 5 bases, and 14 bases lay outside the gene matches. The DNA for the CDR3 is TGCAGTGCTTCGCGGGGGGGACAAAACCGGGGGACCCAGTACTTC. It is translated as CSASRGGQNRGTQYF.

This clonotype was counted at least ten times. The DNA for the CDR3 is TGTGCCAGCAGCTTAGCGCTTCGGCAGGGGGGAGATACGCAGTATTTT. Its translation: CASSLALRQGGDTQYF. V and J are TRBV7-8 and TRBJ2-3, with D maybe TRBD1 (7 bases). Trimming took off 0 bases at V and 5 bases at J, with 15 bases between the two ends. The CDR3 extends over 16 amino acids. The germline V gene encodes CDR1 SGHVS and CDR2 FQNEAQ.

The chain carries TRBV20-1 and TRBJ1-2, with TRBD1 matching over 8 bases. V lost 4 bases, J lost 7 bases, and 8 bases stayed unmatched. CDR1 is DFQATT, CDR2 SNEGSKA, per germline (reference sequence). CDR3 length: 13 amino acids. The CDR3 region has the DNA TGCAGTGCTATCGACAGGGGCCTCCTTGGCTACACCTTC. Its protein product is CSAIDRGLLGYTF.

The sample holds many counts of this clonotype. The chain couples TRBV20-1 to TRBJ1-1, with TRBD1 as a possible D gene (5 bases). Germline CDR1 DFQATT, CDR2 SNEGSKA (reference sequence). The CDR3 length is 15 residues. Trimming removed 1 base from V and 1 base from J, with 13 bases in between. In nucleotides, the CDR3 is TGCAGTGCTAGAGTATCGGGGCGGACGAACACTGAAGCTTTCTTT. Its translation: CSARVSGRTNTEAFF.

This clonotype was seen repeatedly, ten times or more. The chain has TRBV6-1 and TRBJ2-7, with 11 bases matching TRBD2. Trimming took 6 bases from V and 5 from J; bases not matched to a gene: 12. Germline lookup yields CDR1 MNHNS and CDR2 SASEGT. The CDR3 extends over 16 amino acids. The chain's CDR3 is CASSYHLAGGSDEQYF. The DNA of the CDR3 is TGTGCCAGCAGCTACCATCTAGCGGGAGGTTCGGACGAGCAGTACTTC.

In its sample, this clonotype was seen once. V usage is TRBV20-1 and J usage is TRBJ2-7, with a possible D match to TRBD2 (9 bases). The CDR3 is 16 amino acids. Trimming removed 4 bases from V and 2 bases from J, with 21 bases in between. In germline, CDR1 is DFQATT, CDR2 SNEGSKA (reference sequence). The CDR3, as DNA: TGCAGTGCTATCGACAGGGGACTAGCTGGGCCCTACGAGCAGTACTTC. This translates into CSAIDRGLAGPYEQYF.

This clonotype was seen more than once but under ten times. The rearrangement uses TRBV28 and TRBJ1-5; TRBD1 aligns across 7 bases. In germline, CDR1 is MDHEN, CDR2 SYDVKM. The J segment lost 7 bases and the V segment lost 6 bases, leaving 6 bases of the junction unmatched. The CDR3 runs to 13 residues. This CDR3 is CASREGAGQPQHF. CDR3 nucleotide sequence: TGTGCCAGCAGAGAGGGGGCCGGGCAGCCCCAGCATTTT. Supplemented by reference TRBV28 and TRBJ1-5, the full variable domain reads DVKVTQSSRYLVKRTGEKVFLECVQDMDHENMFWYRQDPGLGLRLIYFSYDVKMKEKGDIPEGYSVSREKKERFSLILESASTNQTSMYLCASREGAGQPQHFGDGTRLSIL.

This chain links TRBV7-9 with TRBJ1-6, with a possible D match to TRBD1 (5 bases). Trimming left V 4 bases short and J 3 bases short, with 13 bases between. The CDR3 has 16 residues. The germline CDR1 and CDR2 sequences are SEHNR and FQNEAQ (reference sequence). In nucleotides, the CDR3 is TGTGCCAGCAGCTCAACCGGGACTCTCTATAATTCACCCCTCCACTTT. Amino acid sequence: CASSSTGTLYNSPLHF.

This clonotype was observed many times. The chain recombines TRBV28 with TRBJ2-7; unclear D gene. Germline V gene lookup returns CDR1 MDHEN and CDR2 SYDVKM. The CDR3 has 15 residues. With 5 bases removed from V and 1 base from J, the gap between germline ends came to 15 bases. CDR3 loop: CASSPDQSRSYEQYF. In nucleotides, the CDR3 is TGTGCCAGCAGTCCCGACCAGAGCAGATCCTACGAGCAGTACTTC.

This clonotype was counted many times. The chain combines TRBV7-8 with TRBJ1-5; D is ambiguous. This CDR3 contains 14 residues. The germline V gene has CDR1 SGHVS and CDR2 FQNEAQ. V lost 2 bases and J lost 8, with 13 bases in between. The CDR3: CASSLIRGIEPQHF. CDR3 bases: TGTGCCAGCAGCTTAATTCGGGGTATTGAGCCCCAGCATTTT.

In this sample, this clonotype turned up many times. This chain joins TRBV7-2 and TRBJ2-7; D may be TRBD1 (6 bases). Germline V gene lookup returns CDR1 SGHTA and CDR2 FQGNSA. This CDR3 comprises 14 residues. V dropped 2 bases and J dropped 4 bases, with 12 bases sitting between them. CDR3 residues: CASSLYRTGYEQYF. CDR3 in DNA: TGTGCCAGCAGCTTATATAGAACAGGGTACGAGCAGTACTTC.

In its sample, this clonotype was seen many times. The chain's CDR3 is CASSLGTSGRPLCRYEQYF. DNA of the CDR3: TGTGCCAGCAGTTTAGGGACTAGCGGACGACCCCTTTGCCGGTACGAGCAGTACTTC. The chain joins TRBV27 to TRBJ2-7; 11 bases agree with TRBD2. The length of the CDR3 is 19 residues. Losses at the gene ends were 2 bases for V and 4 bases for J; bases not matched to a gene: 16. The germline CDR1 and CDR2 sequences are MNHEY and SMNVEV (reference sequence).

The table lists this clonotype with many counts. The V and J genes are TRBV19 and TRBJ1-6; D gene uncertain. The CDR3 totals 14 residues. V shed 6 bases and J shed 5 bases, with 11 bases lying between them. Germline CDR1 reads LNHDA; CDR2 reads SQIVND (reference sequence). The CDR3 region has the DNA TGTGCCAGTAGCCATGACCGGGATAATTCACCCCTCCACTTT. The encoded protein is CASSHDRDNSPLHF.

This clonotype was seen just once. The rearrangement uses TRBV2 and TRBJ2-2; D remains unclear. The V gene's germline CDR1 is SNHLY and CDR2 FYNNEI. The germline V and J ends were trimmed by 4 bases and 10 bases, with 13 bases remaining between them. The CDR3 covers 13 residues. DNA for the CDR3: TGTGCCAGCAGTGCGCTCAGGCCGGAGGAGCTGTTTTTT. It is translated as CASSALRPEELFF.

This clonotype appeared many times. The chain links TRBV7-2 to TRBJ2-5; 8 positions agree with TRBD2. This CDR3 region has 16 residues. V trimming: 1 base; J trimming: 1 base; junction bases outside the gene matches: 5. Looked up from germline, CDR1 is SGHTA and CDR2 is FQGNSA. As DNA, the CDR3 is TGTGCCAGCAGCTTAGGTAGCGGGATGCTCCAAGAGACCCAGTACTTC. It is translated as CASSLGSGMLQETQYF.

The rearrangement links TRBV29-1 to TRBJ2-2; D is unresolved. Germline CDR1 reads SQVTM; CDR2 reads ANQGSEA. This CDR3 spans 14 amino acids. For the CDR3, the DNA is TGCACCCGGGCCCGTGGTGGCAACACCGGGGAGCTGTTTTTT. This gives the protein CTRARGGNTGELFF.

Points on this clonotype: A read error may account for a junction end that differs from germline. The CDR3 coding sequence is TGTGCTAGCAGCCTAGGGACAGGGGTTGGAAACACCATATATTTT. Protein sequence: CASSLGTGVGNTIYF. J is TRBJ1-3 and V is TRBV7-7; 10 bases line up with TRBD1. There are 15 residues in the CDR3. Germline CDR1 and CDR2: SSHAT and FNYEAQ (reference sequence).

This clonotype was seen repeatedly, ten times or more. The rearrangement uses TRBV18 and TRBJ1-4, with 8 nucleotides matching TRBD1. The CDR3 extends over 15 amino acids. Germline V gene data show CDR1 as KGHSH and CDR2 as LQKENI. The ends lost 0 bases at V and 7 bases at J; junction bases unmatched: 4. CDR3 DNA sequence: TGTGCCAGCTCACCACCGGGACAGGCCGGTGAAAAACTGTTTTTT. It specifies CASSPPGQAGEKLFF.

This clonotype was recorded a few times. CDR3 sequence: CASSEYLSGSYNEQFF. CDR3 DNA: TGTGCCAGCAGTGAATACCTTAGCGGTTCCTACAATGAGCAGTTCTTC. The chain employs TRBV25-1 and TRBJ2-1, with a possible D match to TRBD2 (6 bases). CDR1 MGHDK and CDR2 SYGVNS come from the germline V gene. The ends were cut back, 0 bases at V and 1 base at J, with 10 bases in the middle. The CDR3 is 16 residues long.

Regarding this clonotype: Possible read error: a much larger clone is one base away. This chain links TRBV27 with TRBJ1-5, with D possibly TRBD1 on 5 matching bases. Germline V gives CDR1 MNHEY, CDR2 SMNVEV (reference sequence). The ends were cut back, 5 bases at V and 3 bases at J, with 17 bases in the middle. This CDR3 spans 16 amino acids. Written as DNA, the CDR3 is TGTGCCAGCAGTCCACAGGCCAGATATACCAATCAGCCCCAGCATTTT. Protein: CASSPQARYTNQPQHF.